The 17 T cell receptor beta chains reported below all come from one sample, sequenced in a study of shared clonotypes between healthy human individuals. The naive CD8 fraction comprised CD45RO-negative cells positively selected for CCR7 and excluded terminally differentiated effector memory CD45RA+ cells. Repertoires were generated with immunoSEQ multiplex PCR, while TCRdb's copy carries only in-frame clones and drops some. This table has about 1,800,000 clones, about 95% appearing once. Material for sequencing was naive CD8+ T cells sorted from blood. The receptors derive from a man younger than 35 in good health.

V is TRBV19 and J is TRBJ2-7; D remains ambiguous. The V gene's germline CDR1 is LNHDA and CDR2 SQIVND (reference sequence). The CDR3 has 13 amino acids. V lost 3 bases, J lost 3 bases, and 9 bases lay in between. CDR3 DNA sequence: TGTGCCAGTAGTATCAGGCCTTTCTACGAGCAGTACTTC. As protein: CASSIRPFYEQYF.

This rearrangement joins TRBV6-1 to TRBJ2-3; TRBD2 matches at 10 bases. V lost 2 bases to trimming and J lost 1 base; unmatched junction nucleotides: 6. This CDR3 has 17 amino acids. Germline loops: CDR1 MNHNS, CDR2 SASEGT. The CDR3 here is CASSESGLAGGTDTQYF. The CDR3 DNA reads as TGTGCCAGCAGTGAATCTGGCCTAGCGGGGGGCACAGATACGCAGTATTTT.

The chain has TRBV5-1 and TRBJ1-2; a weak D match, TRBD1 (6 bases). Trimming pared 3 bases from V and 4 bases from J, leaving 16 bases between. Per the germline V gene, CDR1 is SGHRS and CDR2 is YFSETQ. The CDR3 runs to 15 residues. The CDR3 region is CASSSGEGSFYGYTF. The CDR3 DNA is TGCGCCAGCAGCTCAGGGGAGGGGTCCTTCTATGGCTACACCTTC.

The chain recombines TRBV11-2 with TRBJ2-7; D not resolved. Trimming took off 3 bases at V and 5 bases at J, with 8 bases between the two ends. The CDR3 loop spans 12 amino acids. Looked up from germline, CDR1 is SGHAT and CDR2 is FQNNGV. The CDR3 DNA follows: TGTGCCAGCAGCTTTCTCCAGGACGAGCAGTACTTC. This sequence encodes CASSFLQDEQYF.

CDR3 region: CASTTGQNTGELFF. The CDR3 region has the DNA TGCGCCAGCACAACGGGGCAGAACACCGGGGAGCTGTTTTTT. The genes are TRBV10-2 and TRBJ2-2; D tentatively fits TRBD1 or TRBD2 (5 bases each). CDR1 WSHSY and CDR2 SAAADI come from the germline V gene. The V and J ends lost 7 bases and 1 base respectively, with 10 bases between them. The CDR3 covers 14 residues.

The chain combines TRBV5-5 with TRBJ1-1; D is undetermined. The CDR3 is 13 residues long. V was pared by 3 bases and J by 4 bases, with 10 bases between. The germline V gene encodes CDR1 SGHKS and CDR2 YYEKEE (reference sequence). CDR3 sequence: CASSYGMATEAFF. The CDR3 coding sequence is TGTGCCAGCAGCTACGGGATGGCCACTGAAGCTTTCTTT.

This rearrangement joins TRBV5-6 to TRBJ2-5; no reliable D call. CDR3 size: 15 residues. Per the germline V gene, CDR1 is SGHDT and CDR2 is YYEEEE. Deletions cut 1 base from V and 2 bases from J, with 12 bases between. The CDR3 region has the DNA TGTGCCAGCAGCTTGTTTATGGGAAATCAAGAGACCCAGTACTTC. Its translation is CASSLFMGNQETQYF.

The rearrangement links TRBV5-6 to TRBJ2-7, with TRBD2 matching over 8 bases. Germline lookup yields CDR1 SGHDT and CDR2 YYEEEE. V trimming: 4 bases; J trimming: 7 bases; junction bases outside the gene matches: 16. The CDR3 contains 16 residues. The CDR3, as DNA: TGTGCCAGCAGCCCGGGACCGGGACTAGGAATGAGTGAGCAGTACTTC. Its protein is CASSPGPGLGMSEQYF.

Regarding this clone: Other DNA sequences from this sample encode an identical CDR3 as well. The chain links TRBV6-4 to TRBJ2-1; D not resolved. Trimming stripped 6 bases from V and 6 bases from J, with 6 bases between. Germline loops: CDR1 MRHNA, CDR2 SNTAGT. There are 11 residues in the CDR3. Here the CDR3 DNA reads TGTGCCAGCAGCTGGGGCAATGAGCAGTTCTTC. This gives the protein CASSWGNEQFF.

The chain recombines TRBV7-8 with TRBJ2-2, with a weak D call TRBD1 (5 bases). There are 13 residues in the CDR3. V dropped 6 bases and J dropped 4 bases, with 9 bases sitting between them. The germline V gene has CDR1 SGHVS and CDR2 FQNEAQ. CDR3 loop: CASRQGVTGELFF. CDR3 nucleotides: TGTGCCAGCAGGCAGGGCGTCACCGGGGAGCTGTTTTTT.

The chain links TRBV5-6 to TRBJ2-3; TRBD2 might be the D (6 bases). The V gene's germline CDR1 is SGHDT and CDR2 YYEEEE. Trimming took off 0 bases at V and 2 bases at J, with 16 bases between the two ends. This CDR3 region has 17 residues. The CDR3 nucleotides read TGTGCCAGCAGCTTGGGGGCGGGATCAGGCCCCACAGATACGCAGTATTTT. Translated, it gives CASSLGAGSGPTDTQYF.

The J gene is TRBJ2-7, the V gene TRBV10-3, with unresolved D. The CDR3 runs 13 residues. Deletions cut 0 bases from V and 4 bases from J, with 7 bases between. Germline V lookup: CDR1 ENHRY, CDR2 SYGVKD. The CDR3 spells CAISESWEYEQYF. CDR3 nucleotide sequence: TGTGCCATCAGTGAGTCCTGGGAATACGAGCAGTACTTC.

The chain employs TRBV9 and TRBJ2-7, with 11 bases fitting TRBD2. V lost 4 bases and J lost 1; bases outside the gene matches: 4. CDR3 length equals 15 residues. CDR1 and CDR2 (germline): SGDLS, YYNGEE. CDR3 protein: CASSFGTSGSYEQYF. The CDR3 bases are TGTGCCAGCAGCTTCGGGACTAGCGGATCCTACGAGCAGTACTTC. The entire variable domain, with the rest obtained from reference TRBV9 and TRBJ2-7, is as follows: DSGVTQTPKHLITATGQRVTLRCSPRSGDLSVYWYQQSLDQGLQFLIQYYNGEERAKGNILERFSAQQFPDLHSELNLSSLELGDSALYFCASSFGTSGSYEQYFGPGTRLTVT.

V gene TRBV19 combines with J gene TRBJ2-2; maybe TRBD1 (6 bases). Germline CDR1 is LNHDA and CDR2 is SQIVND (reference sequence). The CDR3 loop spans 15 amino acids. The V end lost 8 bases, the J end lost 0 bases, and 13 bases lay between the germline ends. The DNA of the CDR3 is TGTGCCAGTTCCCCAGGGACAACGAACACCGGGGAGCTGTTTTTT. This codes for CASSPGTTNTGELFF.

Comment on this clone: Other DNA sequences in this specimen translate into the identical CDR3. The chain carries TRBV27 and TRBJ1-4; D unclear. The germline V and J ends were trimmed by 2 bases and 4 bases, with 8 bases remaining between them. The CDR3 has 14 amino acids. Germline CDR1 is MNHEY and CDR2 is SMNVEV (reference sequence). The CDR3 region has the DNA TGTGCCAGCAGTTTAACCGGGGTTAATGAAAAACTGTTTTTT. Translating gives CASSLTGVNEKLFF.

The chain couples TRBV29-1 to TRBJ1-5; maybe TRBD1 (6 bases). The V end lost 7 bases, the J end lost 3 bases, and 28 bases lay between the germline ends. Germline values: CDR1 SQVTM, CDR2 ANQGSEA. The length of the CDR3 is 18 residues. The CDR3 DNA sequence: TGCAGCGAGGAGACACAGCGCCAAGGGGGGGGGAACAATCAGCCCCAGCATTTT. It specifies CSEETQRQGGGNNQPQHF.

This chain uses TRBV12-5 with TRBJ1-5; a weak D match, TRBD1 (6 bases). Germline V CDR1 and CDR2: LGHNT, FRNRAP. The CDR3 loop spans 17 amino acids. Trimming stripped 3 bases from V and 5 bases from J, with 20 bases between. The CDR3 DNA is TGTGCTAGTGGTTTAGAGTTTGAGTGGACAGAAGATCAGCCCCAGCATTTT. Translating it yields CASGLEFEWTEDQPQHF. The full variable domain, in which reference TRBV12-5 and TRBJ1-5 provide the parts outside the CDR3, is DARVTQTPRHKVTEMGQEVTMRCQPILGHNTVFWYRQTMMQGLELLAYFRNRAPLDDSGMPKDRFSAEMPDATLATLKIQPSEPRDSAVYFCASGLEFEWTEDQPQHFGDGTRLSIL.